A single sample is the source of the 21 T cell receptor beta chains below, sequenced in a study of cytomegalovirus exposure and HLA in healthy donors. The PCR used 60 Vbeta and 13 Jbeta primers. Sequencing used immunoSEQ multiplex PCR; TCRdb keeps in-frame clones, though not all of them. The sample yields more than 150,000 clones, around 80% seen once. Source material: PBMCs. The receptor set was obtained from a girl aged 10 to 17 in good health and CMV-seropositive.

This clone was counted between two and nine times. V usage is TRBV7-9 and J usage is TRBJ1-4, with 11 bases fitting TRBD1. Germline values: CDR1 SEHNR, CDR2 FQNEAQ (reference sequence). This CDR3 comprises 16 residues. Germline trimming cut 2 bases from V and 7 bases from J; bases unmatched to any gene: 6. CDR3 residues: CASSLQTGTGGEKLFF. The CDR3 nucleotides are TGTGCCAGCAGCTTACAAACCGGGACAGGGGGTGAAAAACTGTTTTTT.

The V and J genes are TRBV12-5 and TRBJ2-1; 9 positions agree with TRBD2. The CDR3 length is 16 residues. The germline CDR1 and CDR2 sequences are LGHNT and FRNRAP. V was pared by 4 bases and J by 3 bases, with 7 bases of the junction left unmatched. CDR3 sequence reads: CASGSRGLAIYNEQFF. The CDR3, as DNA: TGTGCTAGTGGTTCCCGTGGACTAGCGATCTACAATGAGCAGTTCTTC.

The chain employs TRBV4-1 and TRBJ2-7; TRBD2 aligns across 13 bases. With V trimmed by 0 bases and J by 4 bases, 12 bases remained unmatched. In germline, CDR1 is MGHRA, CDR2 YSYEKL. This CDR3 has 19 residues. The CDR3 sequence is CASSQDLASGLAGDYEQYF. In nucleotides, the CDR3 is TGCGCCAGCAGCCAAGATCTCGCATCCGGACTAGCGGGAGATTACGAGCAGTACTTC.

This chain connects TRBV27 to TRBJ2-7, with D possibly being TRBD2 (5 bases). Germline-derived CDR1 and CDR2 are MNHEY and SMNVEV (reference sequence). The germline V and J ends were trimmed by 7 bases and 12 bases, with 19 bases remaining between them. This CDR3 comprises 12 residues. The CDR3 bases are TGTGCCAGCATAGAATCCACGGGGAGCGTGTACTTC. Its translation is CASIESTGSVYF.

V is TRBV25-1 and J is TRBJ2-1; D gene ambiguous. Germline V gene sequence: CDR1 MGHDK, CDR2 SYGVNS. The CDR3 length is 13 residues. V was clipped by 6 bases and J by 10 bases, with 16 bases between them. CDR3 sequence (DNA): TGTGCCAGCAGGAGCGAGTACGCAAAGGAGCAGTTCTTC. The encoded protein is CASRSEYAKEQFF. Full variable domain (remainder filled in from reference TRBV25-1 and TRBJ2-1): EADIYQTPRYLVIGTGKKITLECSQTMGHDKMYWYQQDPGMELHLIHYSYGVNSTEKGDLSSESTVSRIRTEHFPLTLESARPSHTSQYLCASRSEYAKEQFFGPGTRLTVL.

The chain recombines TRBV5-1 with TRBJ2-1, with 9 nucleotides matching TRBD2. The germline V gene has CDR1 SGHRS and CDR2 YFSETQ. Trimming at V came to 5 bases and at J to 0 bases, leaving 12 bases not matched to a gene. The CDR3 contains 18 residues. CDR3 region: CASSVQREARNSYNEQFF. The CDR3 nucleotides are TGCGCCAGCAGTGTCCAGCGGGAGGCCCGAAACTCCTACAATGAGCAGTTCTTC.

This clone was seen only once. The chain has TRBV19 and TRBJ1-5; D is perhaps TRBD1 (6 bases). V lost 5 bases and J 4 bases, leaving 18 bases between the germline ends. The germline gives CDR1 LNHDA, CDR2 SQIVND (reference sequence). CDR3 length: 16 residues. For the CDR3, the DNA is TGTGCCAGTAGTGCCCCCATGACAGGAGGTAATCAGCCCCAGCATTTT. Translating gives CASSAPMTGGNQPQHF.

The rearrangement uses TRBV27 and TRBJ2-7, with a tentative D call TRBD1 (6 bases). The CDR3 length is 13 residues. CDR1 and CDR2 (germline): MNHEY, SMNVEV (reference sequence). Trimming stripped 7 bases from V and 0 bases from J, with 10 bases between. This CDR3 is CASTGQSSYEQYF. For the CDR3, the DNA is TGTGCCAGCACCGGACAGAGCTCCTACGAGCAGTACTTC.

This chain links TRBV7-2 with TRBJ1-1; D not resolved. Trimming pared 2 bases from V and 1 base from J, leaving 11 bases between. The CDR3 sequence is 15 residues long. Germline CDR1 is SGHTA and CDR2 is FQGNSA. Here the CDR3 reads CASSLFWAGNTEAFF. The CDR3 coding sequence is TGTGCCAGCAGCTTATTCTGGGCAGGGAACACTGAAGCTTTCTTT. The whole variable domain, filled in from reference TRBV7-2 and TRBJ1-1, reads GAGVSQSPSNKVTEKGKDVELRCDPISGHTALYWYRQSLGQGLEFLIYFQGNSAPDKSGLPSDRFSAERTGGSVSTLTIQRTQQEDSAVYLCASSLFWAGNTEAFFGQGTRLTVV.

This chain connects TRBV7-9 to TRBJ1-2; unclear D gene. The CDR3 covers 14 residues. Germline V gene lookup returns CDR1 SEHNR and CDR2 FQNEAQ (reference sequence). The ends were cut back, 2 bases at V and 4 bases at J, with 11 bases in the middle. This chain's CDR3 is CASSLSKESYGYTF. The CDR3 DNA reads TGTGCCAGCAGCTTATCGAAGGAGTCCTATGGCTACACCTTC.

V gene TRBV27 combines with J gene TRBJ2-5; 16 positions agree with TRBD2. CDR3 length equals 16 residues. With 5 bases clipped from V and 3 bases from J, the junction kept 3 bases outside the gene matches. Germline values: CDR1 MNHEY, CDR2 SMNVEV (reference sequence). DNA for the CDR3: TGTGCCAGCAGTGGGACTAGCGGGAGGGCTAAAGAGACCCAGTACTTC. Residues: CASSGTSGRAKETQYF.

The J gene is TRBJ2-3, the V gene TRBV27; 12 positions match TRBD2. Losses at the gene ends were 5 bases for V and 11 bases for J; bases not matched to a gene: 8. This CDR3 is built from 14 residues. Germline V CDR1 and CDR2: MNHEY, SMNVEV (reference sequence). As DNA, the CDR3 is TGTGCCAGCAGTCCGTGGACTAGCGGGGATGGGCAGTATTTT. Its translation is CASSPWTSGDGQYF.

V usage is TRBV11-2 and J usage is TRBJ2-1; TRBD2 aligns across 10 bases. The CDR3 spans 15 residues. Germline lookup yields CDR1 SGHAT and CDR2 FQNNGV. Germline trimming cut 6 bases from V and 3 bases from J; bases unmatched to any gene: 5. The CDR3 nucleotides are TGTGCCAGCAGACAAGCGGGAGGGAGCTACAATGAGCAGTTCTTC. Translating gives CASRQAGGSYNEQFF.

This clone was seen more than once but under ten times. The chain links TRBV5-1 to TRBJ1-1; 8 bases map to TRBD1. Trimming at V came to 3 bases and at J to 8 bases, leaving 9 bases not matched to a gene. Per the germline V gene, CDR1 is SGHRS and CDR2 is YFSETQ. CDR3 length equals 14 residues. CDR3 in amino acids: CASSWGGDRREAFF. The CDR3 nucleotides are TGCGCCAGCAGCTGGGGGGGGGACAGGAGGGAAGCTTTCTTT.

This CDR3 reads CASSSHRQGESYEQYF. The CDR3 DNA is TGTGCCAGCAGCTCCCATCGACAGGGGGAATCCTACGAGCAGTACTTC. This rearrangement joins TRBV7-6 to TRBJ2-7; 9 bases match TRBD1. The CDR3 spans 16 residues. From germline, CDR1 is SGHVS and CDR2 FNYEAQ. After removal of 4 bases from V and 1 base from J, the junction contained 8 bases not matched to a gene.

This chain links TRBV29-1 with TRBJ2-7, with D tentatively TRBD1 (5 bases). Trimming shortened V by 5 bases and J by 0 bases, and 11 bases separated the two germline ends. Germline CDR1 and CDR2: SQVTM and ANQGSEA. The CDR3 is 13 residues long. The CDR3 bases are TGCAGCGTTACCGGACAATCCTCCTACGAGCAGTACTTC. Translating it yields CSVTGQSSYEQYF.

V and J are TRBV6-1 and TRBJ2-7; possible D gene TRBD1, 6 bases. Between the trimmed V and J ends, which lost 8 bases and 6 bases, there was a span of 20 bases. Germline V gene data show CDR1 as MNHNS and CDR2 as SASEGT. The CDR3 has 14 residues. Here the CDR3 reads CASRQGGDRGEQYF. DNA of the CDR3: TGTGCCAGCCGCCAAGGGGGTGACCGCGGCGAGCAGTACTTC.

CDR3 residues: CASSATSGPYNEQFF. The CDR3 bases are TGTGCCAGCAGCGCGACTAGCGGGCCCTACAATGAGCAGTTCTTC. The rearrangement joins TRBV9 to TRBJ2-1; the match to TRBD2 covers 10 bases. This CDR3 has 15 residues. Unmatched junction bases numbered 2, after V lost 3 bases and J lost 2 bases. Germline V gene lookup returns CDR1 SGDLS and CDR2 YYNGEE.

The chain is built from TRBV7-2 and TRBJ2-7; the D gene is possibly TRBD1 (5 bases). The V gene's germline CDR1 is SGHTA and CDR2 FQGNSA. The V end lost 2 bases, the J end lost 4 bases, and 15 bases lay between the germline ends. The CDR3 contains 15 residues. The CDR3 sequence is CASSLSTVGPYEQYF. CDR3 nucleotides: TGTGCCAGCAGCTTATCGACAGTGGGGCCGTACGAGCAGTACTTC. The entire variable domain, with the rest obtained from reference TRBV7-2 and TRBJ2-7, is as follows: GAGVSQSPSNKVTEKGKDVELRCDPISGHTALYWYRQSLGQGLEFLIYFQGNSAPDKSGLPSDRFSAERTGGSVSTLTIQRTQQEDSAVYLCASSLSTVGPYEQYFGPGTRLTVT.

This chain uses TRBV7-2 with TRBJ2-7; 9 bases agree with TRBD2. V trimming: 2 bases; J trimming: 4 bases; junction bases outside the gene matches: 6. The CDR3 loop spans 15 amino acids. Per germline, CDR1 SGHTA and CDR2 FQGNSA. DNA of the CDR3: TGTGCCAGCAGCTTATTAGCGGGAGAAGGGTACGAGCAGTACTTC. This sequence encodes CASSLLAGEGYEQYF.

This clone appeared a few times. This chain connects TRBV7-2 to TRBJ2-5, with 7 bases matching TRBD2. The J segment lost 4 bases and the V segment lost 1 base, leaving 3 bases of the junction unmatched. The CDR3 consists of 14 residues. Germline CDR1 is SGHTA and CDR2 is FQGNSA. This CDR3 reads CASSLDGRRETQYF. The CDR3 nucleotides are TGTGCCAGCAGCTTAGACGGGAGGAGAGAGACCCAGTACTTC.